These 8 T cell receptor beta chains were sequenced from one sample in a study of tumor-infiltrating lymphocytes in primary liver carcinoma. Each 20-30 mg portion of unsorted bulk tissue served as the source for co-extraction of RNA and DNA. Starting material of 500 ng total RNA yielded TCR beta cDNA via a constant-region primer. Slightly modified ARM-PCR with three nested multiplex PCR rounds yielded TCR beta libraries. With TRBV1-TRBV30 forward primers and a C-beta reverse primer, the first two PCR rounds were run for around 10 cycles each. One entry per CDR3 protein results from TCRdb running MiXCR on the multiplex PCR reads. The profile covers about 100,000 distinct CDR3 sequences, with about 70% appearing a single time and more than 10% taken by the ten largest. The sample was liver tumor tissue from sampling region 2. Noted subset: tumor region T2, inferior pole. Every receptor here comes from an older woman with primary liver carcinoma and hepatitis B virus infection.

A word on this clonotype: Just one base apart from a much larger clone, this may be a read error. The V call is TRBV7-8, the J call TRBJ2-7; 8 bases fit TRBD1. The CDR3 sequence is 15 residues long. Germline CDR1 is SGHVS and CDR2 is FQNEAQ. The CDR3 loop is CACSSGQAILYEQYF. In DNA form, the CDR3 reads TGTGCCTGCAGCTCGGGACAGGCTATTCTCTACGAGCAGTACTTC.

This clonotype was found many times. The rearrangement uses TRBV6-1 and TRBJ1-1; the match to TRBD1 covers 9 bases. The CDR3 contains 13 residues. With 5 bases clipped from V and 5 bases from J, the junction kept 3 bases outside the gene matches. The V gene's germline CDR1 is MNHNS and CDR2 SASEGT. The CDR3 loop is CASSRQGDTEAFF. As DNA, the CDR3 is TGTGCCAGCAGTCGACAGGGGGATACTGAAGCTTTCTTT.

In its sample, this clonotype was seen many times. This chain links TRBV6-5 with TRBJ2-1, with 7 bases fitting TRBD2. The V gene's germline CDR1 is MNHEY and CDR2 SVGAGI. Trimming removed 7 bases from V and 10 bases from J; junction bases left unmatched: 13. The CDR3 has 14 amino acids. The CDR3 loop reads CASTPPTGGLEQFF. The DNA for the CDR3 is TGTGCCAGCACCCCCCCGACGGGAGGACTCGAGCAGTTCTTC.

The chain links TRBV12-3 or TRBV12-4 to TRBJ1-5, with 9 bases aligning to TRBD1. CDR3 length equals 14 residues. Germline trimming cut 6 bases from V and 7 bases from J; bases unmatched to any gene: 7. The CDR3 region is CASSPTGGGQPQHF. Written as DNA, the CDR3 is TGTGCCAGCAGCCCGACAGGGGGGGGGCAGCCCCAGCATTTT.

Comments on this clonotype: Germline is not matched at one junction end, which may reflect a read error. V and J are TRBV5-6 and TRBJ2-3, with D perhaps matching TRBD2 (5 bases). Germline CDR1 and CDR2: SGHDT and YYEEEE. The CDR3 consists of 14 residues. CDR3 sequence reads: CASSLLEPTDMQYF. The CDR3 coding sequence is TGTGCCAGCAGCTTACTAGAGCCCACAGATATGCAGTATTTT.

As to this clonotype: A read error may explain this, as a much larger clone is one base away. This chain connects TRBV5-4 to TRBJ2-5; D possibly matches TRBD1 or TRBD2 (5 bases each). Germline CDR1 is SGHNT and CDR2 is YYREEE (reference sequence). The CDR3 is 15 residues long. CDR3 bases: TGTGCCAGCAGCTTGGGGTCAGGGACCCAAGAGACCCCGTACTTC. Its translation: CASSLGSGTQETPYF.

This clonotype was seen just once. A clone one base away is much larger, so this may be a read error. V and J are TRBV30 and TRBJ2-1; 9 bases align to TRBD2. Trimming removed 0 bases from V and 0 bases from J; junction bases left unmatched: 6. CDR1 is GTSNPN, CDR2 SVGIG, per germline (reference sequence). The CDR3 is 17 residues long. The CDR3 loop reads CAWSVGSTSGSYNEQFF. DNA for the CDR3: TGTGCCTGGAGTGTAGGGTCGACTAGCGGCTCCTACAATGAGCAGTTCTTC.

With respect to this clonotype: Mismatch with germline at one junction end may stem from a read error. The V gene is TRBV11-1, the J gene TRBJ1-1; D not resolved. This CDR3 comprises 14 residues. Looked up from germline, CDR1 is SGHAT and CDR2 is FQDESV (reference sequence). CDR3 amino acids: CASIPRLLNTEAFF. The DNA for the CDR3 is TGTGCCAGCATCCCACGACTGCTGAACACTGAAGCCTTCTTT.